Presented here are 17 T cell receptor beta chains from one specimen sequenced in a study of cytomegalovirus exposure and HLA in healthy donors. PCR used 60 Vbeta primers and 13 Jbeta primers. Data came from immunoSEQ multiplex PCR; TCRdb stores just in-frame clones and leaves some out. The sample holds roughly 35,000 clones. The material sequenced was PBMCs. The receptors were sampled from a woman aged 40 to 50 in good health and CMV-seropositive.

This sequence joins TRBV30 and TRBJ2-1; tentatively, D is TRBD1 (6 bases). The V end was cut by 3 bases, the J end by 9 bases, with 21 bases between. Germline values: CDR1 GTSNPN, CDR2 SVGIG (reference sequence). The CDR3 runs 15 residues. CDR3: CAWSPSGAQGGEQFF. In nucleotides, the CDR3 is TGTGCCTGGAGCCCGTCTGGGGCCCAAGGGGGTGAGCAGTTCTTC.

The rearrangement joins TRBV28 to TRBJ2-2; D may be TRBD2 (6 bases). CDR1 and CDR2 from the germline V gene are MDHEN and SYDVKM. Deletions cut 5 bases from V and 4 bases from J, with 20 bases between. CDR3 size: 17 residues. Here the CDR3 reads CASSPLPGRMGTGELFF. The DNA for the CDR3 is TGTGCCAGCAGTCCCCTTCCCGGGAGAATGGGCACCGGGGAGCTGTTTTTT.

V gene TRBV18 combines with J gene TRBJ2-1; 8 nucleotides match TRBD2. From germline, CDR1 is KGHSH and CDR2 LQKENI. The CDR3 consists of 15 residues. V lost 2 bases, J lost 7 bases, and 7 bases stayed unmatched. Written as DNA, the CDR3 is TGTGCCAGCTCACCATTGGAGACTAGCGTTAATGAGCAGTTCTTC. It is translated as CASSPLETSVNEQFF. Filled out from reference TRBV18 and TRBJ2-1, the complete variable domain reads NAGVMQNPRHLVRRRGQEARLRCSPMKGHSHVYWYRQLPEEGLKFMVYLQKENIIDESGMPKERFSAEFPKEGPSILRIQQVVRGDSAAYFCASSPLETSVNEQFFGPGTRLTVL.

The V call is TRBV15, the J call TRBJ1-1; no clear D. V was clipped by 3 bases and J by 8 bases, with 7 bases between them. In germline, CDR1 is LNHNV, CDR2 YYDKDF (reference sequence). The CDR3 extends over 11 amino acids. The CDR3 DNA is TGTGCCACCAGCAGTTCGAGCGAAGCTTTCTTT. It translates to CATSSSSEAFF. The full variable domain, rest sourced from reference TRBV15 and TRBJ1-1, is DAMVIQNPRYQVTQFGKPVTLSCSQTLNHNVMYWYQQKSSQAPKLLFHYYDKDFNNEADTPDNFQSRRPNTSFCFLDIRSPGLGDTAMYLCATSSSSEAFFGQGTRLTVV.

This chain connects TRBV4-1 to TRBJ1-5, with a weak D call TRBD1 (5 bases). Trimming left V 0 bases short and J 3 bases short, with 18 bases between. The CDR3 runs 18 residues. Germline CDR1 MGHRA, CDR2 YSYEKL. The CDR3 sequence is CASSQEPRGGKDNQPQHF. Here the CDR3 DNA reads TGCGCCAGCAGCCAAGAGCCCCGGGGGGGGAAGGACAATCAGCCCCAGCATTTT.

The CDR3 sequence is CASSVVPRDDYGYTF. The CDR3 DNA follows: TGTGCCAGCAGCGTAGTGCCCAGGGATGACTATGGCTACACCTTC. This sequence joins TRBV9 and TRBJ1-2; the D gene is possibly TRBD1 (5 bases). CDR1 and CDR2 from the germline V gene are SGDLS and YYNGEE. V was pared by 0 bases and J by 3 bases, with 12 bases between. CDR3 length: 15 amino acids.

The CDR3 sequence is CATSRGGTVTEAFF. The CDR3 DNA follows: TGTGCCACCAGCAGAGGGGGGACTGTCACTGAAGCTTTCTTT. V gene TRBV15 combines with J gene TRBJ1-1; D might be TRBD1 (5 bases). The CDR3 spans 14 residues. Trimming cost V 1 base and J 4 bases, with 10 bases left between them. Germline V gene sequence: CDR1 LNHNV, CDR2 YYDKDF (reference sequence).

With regard to this clone: A junction end diverges from the germline sequence, so it may reflect a read error. The J gene is TRBJ2-7, the V gene TRBV10-3; TRBD2 aligns across 9 bases. Germline loops: CDR1 ENHRY, CDR2 SYGVKD. The CDR3 totals 13 residues. The CDR3 here is CAISESKLAGMDF. For the CDR3, the DNA is TGTGCCATCAGTGAGTCGAAACTAGCGGGTATGGACTTC.

This chain links TRBV6-5 with TRBJ1-1; weak D call: TRBD1 (5 bases). The V and J ends lost 5 bases and 7 bases respectively, with 8 bases between them. CDR1 is MNHEY and CDR2 is SVGAGI in the germline V gene. This CDR3 has 11 amino acids. CDR3 loop: CASSGALEAFF. CDR3 sequence (DNA): TGTGCCAGCAGTGGGGCCCTTGAAGCTTTCTTT.

The chain uses TRBV7-7 and TRBJ2-1; D uncertain. The CDR3 length is 14 residues. The germline V gene encodes CDR1 SSHAT and CDR2 FNYEAQ (reference sequence). Trimming left V 5 bases short and J 1 base short, with 9 bases between. For the CDR3, the DNA is TGTGCCAGCAGCCCCCTACAGTCCTACAATGAGCAGTTCTTC. The encoded protein is CASSPLQSYNEQFF.

As regards this clone: At one end the junction does not follow the germline gene, possibly because of a read error. The chain combines TRBV27 with TRBJ2-7, with 7 bases matching TRBD1. CDR3 size: 16 residues. Germline V lookup: CDR1 MNHEY, CDR2 SMNVEV (reference sequence). The CDR3: CASSTTKTGTAGRLFF. The CDR3 DNA reads TGTGCCAGCAGTACAACAAAGACAGGGACGGCAGGAAGGTTATTTTTC.

The chain recombines TRBV5-4 with TRBJ1-1, with 7 bases identical to TRBD1. The V gene end was trimmed by 3 bases and the J gene end by 5 bases; junction bases not matched to a gene: 10. The CDR3 loop spans 15 amino acids. Germline values: CDR1 SGHNT, CDR2 YYREEE (reference sequence). The CDR3 coding sequence is TGTGCCAGCAGCTCCATGCGGACAGGCGGGACTGAAGCTTTCTTT. Amino acids: CASSSMRTGGTEAFF. The complete variable domain, with remaining parts taken from reference TRBV5-4 and TRBJ1-1, reads ETGVTQSPTHLIKTRGQQVTLRCSSQSGHNTVSWYQQALGQGPQFIFQYYREEENGRGNFPPRFSGLQFPNYSSELNVNALELDDSALYLCASSSMRTGGTEAFFGQGTRLTVV.

The CDR3 region is CASSLDGFTGELFF. The CDR3 DNA follows: TGCGCCAGCAGCTTGGACGGGTTCACCGGGGAGCTGTTTTTT. The rearrangement links TRBV5-1 to TRBJ2-2; unclear D gene. Germline V gives CDR1 SGHRS, CDR2 YFSETQ. The CDR3 runs to 14 residues. V lost 0 bases, J lost 4 bases, and 7 bases lay in between.

The rearrangement uses TRBV29-1 and TRBJ1-2; D is possibly TRBD1 (6 bases). This CDR3 has 15 amino acids. Germline V lookup: CDR1 SQVTM, CDR2 ANQGSEA. Trimming left V 3 bases short and J 7 bases short, with 21 bases between. The DNA of the CDR3 is TGCAGCGTTGATTCGGGGCAGGGGCTCGCCCTTGGCTACACCTTC. Translating gives CSVDSGQGLALGYTF.

The chain combines TRBV4-2 with TRBJ1-6; D remains ambiguous. From germline, CDR1 is LGHNA and CDR2 YNFKEQ. This CDR3 spans 14 amino acids. Trimming cost V 0 bases and J 7 bases, with 7 bases left between them. The CDR3 DNA is TGTGCCAGCAGCCAAGAGTACCAGAATTCACCCCTCCACTTT. It encodes CASSQEYQNSPLHF.

V usage is TRBV28 and J usage is TRBJ1-5; D not resolved. V was shortened by 1 base and J by 6 bases, with 4 bases between the two germline ends. The CDR3 spans 12 residues. Germline CDR1 and CDR2: MDHEN and SYDVKM. CDR3 DNA sequence: TGTGCCAGCAGTTTATTACTTCAGCCCCAGCATTTT. It encodes CASSLLLQPQHF.

The chain joins TRBV29-1 to TRBJ2-7, with TRBD2 as a possible D gene (6 bases). The length of the CDR3 is 11 residues. Germline V CDR1 and CDR2: SQVTM, ANQGSEA. V shed 4 bases and J shed 6 bases, with 10 bases lying between them. For the CDR3, the DNA is TGCAGCGTTGGAACAGCGGGCGAGCAGTACTTC. Translated, it gives CSVGTAGEQYF.